This T cell receptor (beta chain) was documented in a study of blood T cell repertoires in COVID-19. Using immunoSEQ multiplex PCR, the repertoire was profiled, and TCRdb retains in-frame clones only, with some absent. Among some 94,000 clones listed, about 86% were seen once. Per germline, CDR1 SGHRS and CDR2 YFSETQ. The length of the CDR3 is 15 residues. After removal of 4 bases from V and 0 bases from J, the junction contained 5 bases not matched to a gene. The chain recombines TRBV5-1 with TRBJ2-7; TRBD1 agrees at 9 bases. Sequencing used peripheral blood. This receptor was taken from a human donor in a cohort sampled during active COVID-19. The CDR3 protein is CASSVGQGLSYEQYF. The CDR3 DNA sequence: TGCGCCAGCAGCGTGGGACAGGGCCTCTCCTACGAGCAGTACTTC.